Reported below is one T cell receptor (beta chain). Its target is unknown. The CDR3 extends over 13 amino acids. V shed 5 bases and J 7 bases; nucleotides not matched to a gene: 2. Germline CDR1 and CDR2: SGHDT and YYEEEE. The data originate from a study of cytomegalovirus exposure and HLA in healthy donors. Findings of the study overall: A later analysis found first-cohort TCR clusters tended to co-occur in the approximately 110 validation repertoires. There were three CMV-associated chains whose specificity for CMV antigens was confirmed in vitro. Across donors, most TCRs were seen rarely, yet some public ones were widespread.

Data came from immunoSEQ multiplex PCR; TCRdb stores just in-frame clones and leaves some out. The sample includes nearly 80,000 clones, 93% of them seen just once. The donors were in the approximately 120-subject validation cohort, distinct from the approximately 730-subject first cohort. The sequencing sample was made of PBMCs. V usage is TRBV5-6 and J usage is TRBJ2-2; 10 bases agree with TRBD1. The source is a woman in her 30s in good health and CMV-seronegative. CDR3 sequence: CASSGQGGGELFF. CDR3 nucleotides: TGTGCCAGCAGTGGACAGGGGGGCGGGGAGCTGTTTTTT.